This T cell receptor beta chain emerged from a study of identical twins. TCRdb passed the 5' RACE reads through MiXCR, listing each CDR3 protein once. The repertoire holds roughly 230,000 distinct CDR3 sequences, with 6.5% to 9.5% as singletons. V was pared by 5 bases and J by 8 bases, with 6 bases between. The CDR3 totals 10 residues. The V gene's germline CDR1 is SQVTM and CDR2 ANQGSEA. This clonotype was detected many times. This sample was also put to use in a study of yellow fever vaccine responses in identical twins.

The rearrangement uses TRBV29-1 and TRBJ1-4; D is undetermined. Source material: CD8+ T cells sorted from blood. The clonotype originates from a woman between 18 and 29 years old in good health. CDR3 sequence: CSVLGEKLFF. CDR3 DNA sequence: TGCAGCGTTCTTGGGGAAAAACTGTTTTTT.